This TCR beta chain was obtained from a study of OX40 agonist ivuxolimab in advanced cancers. Whole-study context: An agonistic human IgG2 monoclonal antibody against OX40 (CD134) was given.

Losses at the gene ends were 4 bases for V and 7 bases for J; bases not matched to a gene: 2. Germline values: CDR1 SGDLS, CDR2 YYNGEE. CDR3 length: 12 residues. Patients with a history of autoimmune disease or on systemic immunosuppression were excluded. Points on this clone: Its matching antigen is unknown.

Study-level results: Relative to CD4+ cells, CD8+ T cells on average had more expanded clones. What antigens the expanded peripheral T cells recognized was never established.

Using immunoSEQ multiplex PCR, the repertoire was profiled, and TCRdb retains in-frame clones only, with some absent. Of approximately 58,000 clones in the sample, around 93% were seen once. This clonotype was sampled from an adult with an advanced solid tumor such as melanoma, head and neck, liver or kidney cancer. This material consisted of CD4+ or CD8+ T cells sorted from blood, taken in a trial of the OX40 agonist ivuxolimab. The chain uses TRBV9 and TRBJ2-1, with TRBD2 identical over 7 bases. CDR3 sequence: CASSPGGNEQFF. The CDR3, as DNA: TGTGCCAGCAGCCCCGGGGGGAATGAGCAGTTCTTC.